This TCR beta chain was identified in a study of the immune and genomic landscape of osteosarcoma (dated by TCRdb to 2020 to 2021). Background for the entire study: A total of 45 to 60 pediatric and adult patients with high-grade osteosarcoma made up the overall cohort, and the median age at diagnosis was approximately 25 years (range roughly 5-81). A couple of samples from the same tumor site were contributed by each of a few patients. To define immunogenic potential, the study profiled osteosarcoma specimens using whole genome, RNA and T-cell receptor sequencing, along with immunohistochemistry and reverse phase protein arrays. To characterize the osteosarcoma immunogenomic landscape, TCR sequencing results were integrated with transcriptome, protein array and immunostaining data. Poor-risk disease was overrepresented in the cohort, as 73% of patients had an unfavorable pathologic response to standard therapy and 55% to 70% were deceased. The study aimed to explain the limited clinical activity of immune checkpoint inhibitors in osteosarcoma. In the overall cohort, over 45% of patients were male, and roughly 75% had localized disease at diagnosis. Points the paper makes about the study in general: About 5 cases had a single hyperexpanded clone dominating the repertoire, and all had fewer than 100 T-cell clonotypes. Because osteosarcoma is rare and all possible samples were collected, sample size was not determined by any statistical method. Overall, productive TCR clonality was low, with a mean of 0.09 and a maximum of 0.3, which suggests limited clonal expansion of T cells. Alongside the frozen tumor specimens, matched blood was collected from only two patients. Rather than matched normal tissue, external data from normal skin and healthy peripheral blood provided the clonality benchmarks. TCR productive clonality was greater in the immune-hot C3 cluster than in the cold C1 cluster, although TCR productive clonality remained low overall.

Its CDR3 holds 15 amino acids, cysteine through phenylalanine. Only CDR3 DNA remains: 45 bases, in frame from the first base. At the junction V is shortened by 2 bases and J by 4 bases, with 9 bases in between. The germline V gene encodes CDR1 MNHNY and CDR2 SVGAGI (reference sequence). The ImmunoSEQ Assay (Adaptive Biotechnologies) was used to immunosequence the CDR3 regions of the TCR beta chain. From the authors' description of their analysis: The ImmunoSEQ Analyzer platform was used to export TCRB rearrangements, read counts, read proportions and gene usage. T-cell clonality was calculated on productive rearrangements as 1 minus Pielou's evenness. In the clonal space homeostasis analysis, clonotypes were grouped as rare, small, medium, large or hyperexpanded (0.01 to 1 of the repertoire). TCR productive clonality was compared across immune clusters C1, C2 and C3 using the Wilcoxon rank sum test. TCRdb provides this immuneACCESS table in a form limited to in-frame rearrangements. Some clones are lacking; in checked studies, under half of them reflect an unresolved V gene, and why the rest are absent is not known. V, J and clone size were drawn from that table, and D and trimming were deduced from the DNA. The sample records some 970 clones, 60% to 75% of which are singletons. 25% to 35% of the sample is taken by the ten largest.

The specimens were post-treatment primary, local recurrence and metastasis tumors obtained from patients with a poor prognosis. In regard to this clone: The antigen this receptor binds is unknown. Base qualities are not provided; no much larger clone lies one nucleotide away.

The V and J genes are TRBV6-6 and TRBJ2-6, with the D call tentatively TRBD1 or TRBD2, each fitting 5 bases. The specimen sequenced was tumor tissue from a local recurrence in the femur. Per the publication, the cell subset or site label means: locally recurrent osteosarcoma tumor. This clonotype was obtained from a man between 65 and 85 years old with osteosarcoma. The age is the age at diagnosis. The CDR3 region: CASSYEGLGANVLTF. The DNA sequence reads TGTGCCAGCAGTTACGAGGGGCTCGGGGCCAACGTCCTGACTTTC.